This T cell receptor (beta chain) stems from a study of blood T cells in healthy people across ages. Across the study: There was about one barcoded beta molecule captured by template switching per two T cells.

To note about this clonotype: Its matching antigen is unknown.

Using a J-beta primer mix together with a sample-barcoded 5' primer, a second PCR was run for roughly 6 to 12 cycles. TCRdb fed the 5' RACE reads into MiXCR, producing one record per CDR3 protein. The repertoire has about 1.5 million distinct CDR3 sequences, approximately 38% of them found once; the top ten carry around 8%. The study, taken as a whole, reports: It was not known whether donors were CMV positive (a possible confounder of expanded clonotype changes).

Each sample yielded at least 6 million isolated PBMCs. CDR3 length equals 16 residues. Germline V lookup: CDR1 SGHTA, CDR2 FQGNSA. V was trimmed by 1 base and J by 0 bases, leaving 10 bases between them. The sample comprised blood. The clonotype originates from a woman aged 18-35 years in good health. The chain is built from TRBV7-2 and TRBJ2-1; perhaps TRBD2 as D (5 bases). CDR3 sequence: CASSLGMGSSYNEQFF. As DNA, the CDR3 is TGTGCCAGCAGCTTAGGGATGGGGAGCTCCTACAATGAGCAGTTCTTC.